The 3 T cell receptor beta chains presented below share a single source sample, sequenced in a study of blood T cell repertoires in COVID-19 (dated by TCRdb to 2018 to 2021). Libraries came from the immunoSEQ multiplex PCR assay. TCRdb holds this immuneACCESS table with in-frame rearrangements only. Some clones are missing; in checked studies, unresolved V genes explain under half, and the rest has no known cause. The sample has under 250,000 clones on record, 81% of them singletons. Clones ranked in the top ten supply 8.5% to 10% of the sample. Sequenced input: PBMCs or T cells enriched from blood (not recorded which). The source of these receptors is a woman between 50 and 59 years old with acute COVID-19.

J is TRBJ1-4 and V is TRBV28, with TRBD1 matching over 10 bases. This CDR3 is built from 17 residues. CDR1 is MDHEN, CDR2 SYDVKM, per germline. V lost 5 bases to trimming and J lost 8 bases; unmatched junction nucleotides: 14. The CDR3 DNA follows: TGTGCCAGCAGTCCGCGGATAAACGGGACAGGGGTGGAAAAACTGTTTTTT. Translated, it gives CASSPRINGTGVEKLFF.

The CDR3 DNA sequence: TGTGCCAGCAGGCCCTCCCTGGGGGACACTCGCGAAGACAATGAGCAGTTCTTC. It specifies CASRPSLGDTREDNEQFF. The gene calls are TRBV28 and TRBJ2-1, with D maybe TRBD1 (6 bases). CDR1 and CDR2 (germline): MDHEN, SYDVKM. The CDR3 runs 18 residues. V lost 6 bases, J lost 5 bases, and 26 bases lay in between.

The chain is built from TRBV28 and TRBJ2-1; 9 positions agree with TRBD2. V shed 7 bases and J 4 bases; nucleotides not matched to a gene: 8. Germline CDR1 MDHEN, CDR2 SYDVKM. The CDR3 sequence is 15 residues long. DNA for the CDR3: TGTGCCAGCAACTATAAGCGGGAGGCTTACAATGAGCAGTTCTTC. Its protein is CASNYKREAYNEQFF.